One and the same sample provided the 3 T cell receptor beta chains below, sequenced in a study of CD8 T cells in ankylosing spondylitis (dated by TCRdb to between 2016 and 2019). Their recognized antigens are unknown. Beyond this particular receptor, the publication reports: A TCR beta motif made up of several highly homologous amino acid variants appeared to be characteristic of blood from ankylosing spondylitis patients.

Receptor amplification or capture employed 5' RACE. Instrument used: Illumina HiSeq 2500. The public sequencing data were trimmed at Q25 with fastp and processed into clonotypes with MiXCR by TCRdb, which kept only in-frame beta chains. Identical CDR3 protein sequences are pooled into one entry, listed with their most common genes and DNA. This sample gives about 840,000 distinct CDR3 sequences in total; approximately 10% of them show up just once. Clones ranked in the top ten supply 0.51% of the sample. The sample comprised blood, either unsorted or a sorted T cell fraction (not recorded which). The receptors originated from a male donor with ankylosing spondylitis.

The chain recombines TRBV7-2 with TRBJ2-3; the D gene could be TRBD1 or TRBD2 (5 bases each). CDR3 length: 16 residues. Germline V gene sequence: CDR1 SGHTA, CDR2 FQGNSA. Trimming cost V 5 bases and J 0 bases, with 15 bases left between them. DNA of the CDR3: TGTGCCAGCAGCCTACTAGGGGTCGCGAGCACAGATACGCAGTATTTT. Amino acids: CASSLLGVASTDTQYF. Full variable domain (rest looked up from reference TRBV7-2 and TRBJ2-3): GAGVSQSPSNKVTEKGKDVELRCDPISGHTALYWYRQSLGQGLEFLIYFQGNSAPDKSGLPSDRFSAERTGGSVSTLTIQRTQQEDSAVYLCASSLLGVASTDTQYFGPGTRLTVL.

This clonotype occurred many times. The rearrangement links TRBV20-1 to TRBJ2-3; possibly TRBD1 for D (6 bases). The CDR3 spans 13 residues. The germline CDR1 and CDR2 sequences are DFQATT and SNEGSKA (reference sequence). The V end lost 2 bases, the J end lost 3 bases, and 9 bases lay between the germline ends. The CDR3 sequence is CSARWTATDTQYF. The CDR3 region has the DNA TGCAGTGCTAGATGGACAGCTACAGATACGCAGTATTTT.

A few counts support this clonotype. J is TRBJ1-3 and V is TRBV6-1; unclear D gene. Trimming removed 6 bases from V and 0 bases from J, with 12 bases in between. Germline-derived CDR1 and CDR2 are MNHNS and SASEGT. The CDR3 has 15 amino acids. CDR3 coding DNA: TGTGCCAGCAGACAGACTGAGAGCTCTGGAAACACCATATATTTT. It is translated as CASRQTESSGNTIYF.